This TCR beta chain was captured in a study of T-cell memory formation after mild COVID-19. Looking at the study overall: The two donors had largely donor-specific TCR clusters. Study observations and caveats: Those CD4+ clones that contracted were mainly in CM and EM (CD8+ ones in EMRA). Some SARS-CoV-2-responding clones were already detected in memory before infection.

TCR alpha and TCR beta cDNA libraries carrying sample barcodes and UMIs were produced by 5'RACE using constant-segment primers. TCRdb reanalysed the 5' RACE reads using MiXCR and keeps one entry per CDR3 protein. Of about 260,000 distinct CDR3 sequences in the sample, around 17% were seen once. J was trimmed by 0 bases and V by 4 bases; bases with no gene match: 4. This CDR3 is built from 16 residues. Germline CDR1 and CDR2: LGHDT and YNNKEL (reference sequence). A remark on this clonotype: Its antigen is currently unknown.

This clonotype was sampled from a man between 18 and 35 years old who had mild COVID-19 (a few samples of this study predate the infection). Cell type and time point are not known. Sequenced material: PBMCs or a T cell subset sorted from them (not recorded which). The rearrangement links TRBV3-1 to TRBJ2-3; 10 positions agree with TRBD2. The CDR3 is CASSRRLAGSTDTQYF. CDR3 bases: TGTGCCAGCAGCCGGAGACTAGCGGGTAGCACAGATACGCAGTATTTT.